The rows below give T cell receptor beta chains drawn from one sample of a study of blood T cell repertoires in COVID-19. TCRdb's copy holds only in-frame clones and misses some; the assay was immunoSEQ multiplex PCR. Among approximately 27,000 clones listed, approximately 92% were seen once. The sample consisted of peripheral blood. The receptors here all came from a human donor with acute or convalescent COVID-19. The donor label of this sample is uncertain. CDR3s include the opening cysteine and the closing phenylalanine or tryptophan. Fields, in order: D gene, J gene, V gene, clone size, CDR3 DNA, CDR3 protein. The D gene is left open where the match is weak. The size entry is marked missing in some rows and otherwise reads once, few, many or a size class.

NA,TRBJ2-1,TRBV12-5,NA,TGTGCTAGTGGTCTGCGAGGAAAAAATGAGCAGTTCTTC,CASGLRGKNEQFF
NA,TRBJ2-5,TRBV5-4,NA,TGTGCCAGCAGCTCCCAGGGGACCTGGGGAGAGACCCAGTACTTC,CASSSQGTWGETQYF
TRBD1,TRBJ2-7,TRBV3-1/TRBV3-2,once,TGTGCCAGCAGCCAATGGGACAGATCCTACGAGCAGTACTTC,CASSQWDRSYEQYF
NA,TRBJ1-1,TRBV19,NA,TGTGCCAGTAGTATAGGGCCAGGGCTAAGCACTGAAGCTTTCTTT,CASSIGPGLSTEAFF
NA,TRBJ1-5,TRBV19,once,TGTGCCAGTAGTACTGATAGGGGGAATTTAAGGGGTCAGCCCCAGCATTTT,CASSTDRGNLRGQPQHF
NA,TRBJ1-2,TRBV14,NA,TGTGCCAGCAGCCCGAGACTTACTAACTATGGCTACACCTTC,CASSPRLTNYGYTF
NA,TRBJ1-6,TRBV19,NA,TGTGCCAGTAGTATCGGACAGAATAATTCACCCCTCCACTTT,CASSIGQNNSPLHF
NA,TRBJ1-1,TRBV12-3/TRBV12-4,NA,TGTGCCAGCAGTTTCCAGGTGAACACTGAAGCTTTCTTT,CASSFQVNTEAFF
NA,TRBJ1-1,TRBV6-6,NA,TGTGCCAGCAGTTGGAGACAGGACCCTGAAGCTTTCTTT,CASSWRQDPEAFF
TRBD2,TRBJ2-1,TRBV6-2/TRBV6-3,many,TGTGCCAGCAGCTCTAGCGGGGGGGGATACAATGAGCAGTTCTTC,CASSSSGGGYNEQFF
TRBD1,TRBJ1-6,TRBV9,NA,TGTGCCAGCAGCATGGGACAGGGTCTTTCACCCCTCCACTTT,CASSMGQGLSPLHF
NA,TRBJ2-2,TRBV19,once,TGTGCCAGTAGTATAGTGGCCAGGGGGGCCGGGGAGCTGTTTTTT,CASSIVARGAGELFF
NA,TRBJ1-4,TRBV6-5,NA,TGTGCCAGCAGTTACCAGACGGGAACTAATGAAAAACTGTTTTTT,CASSYQTGTNEKLFF
TRBD1,TRBJ2-7,TRBV11-1,NA,TGTGCCAGCAGCCCGGACAGGCTCTCCTACGAGCAGTACTTC,CASSPDRLSYEQYF
NA,TRBJ2-2,TRBV4-2,NA,TGTGCCAGCAGCCCCCGACAGGGAGGTAACACCGGGGAGCTGTTTTTT,CASSPRQGGNTGELFF
TRBD1,TRBJ1-6,TRBV4-2,NA,TGTGCCAGCAGCCAAGATTTGCAGGGGGCATCCTATAATTCACCCCTCCACTTT,CASSQDLQGASYNSPLHF
NA,TRBJ1-3,TRBV10-2,NA,TGCGCCAGCAGTCCCACTGCGGACTCTGGAAACACCATATATTTT,CASSPTADSGNTIYF
NA,TRBJ1-4,TRBV5-4,NA,TGTGCCAGCAGCCCGGGAGGGGCCAGTGAAAAACTGTTTTTT,CASSPGGASEKLFF
NA,TRBJ1-2,TRBV30,NA,TGTGCCTGGACTAGGCCAAGGGAGGGCTACACCTTC,CAWTRPREGYTF
NA,TRBJ1-1,TRBV13,NA,TGTGCCAGCAGCTTAAAGTTCGGTTCGGGTTACACTGAAGCTTTCTTT,CASSLKFGSGYTEAFF
NA,TRBJ2-1,TRBV7-9,NA,TGTGCCAGCAGCCATGCGGGCGAGAGCTCCTACAATGAGCAGTTCTTC,CASSHAGESSYNEQFF
NA,TRBJ2-1,TRBV3-1/TRBV3-2,NA,TGTGCCAGCAGCCGAAGTGGGGCTAGAAGTAATGAGCAGTTCTTC,CASSRSGARSNEQFF
NA,TRBJ1-4,TRBV2,NA,TGTGCCAGCAGTGGGAGGGCGGGTGAAAAACTGTTTTTT,CASSGRAGEKLFF
NA,TRBJ2-5,TRBV7-8,NA,TGTGCCAGCAGCGCAAGCAGGGGCCCGGGACGGACCCAGTACTTC,CASSASRGPGRTQYF
NA,TRBJ1-1,TRBV19,NA,TGTGCCAGTAGCAGTTCTTTTTACAGGGTGACGGACACTGAAGCTTTCTTT,CASSSSFYRVTDTEAFF
NA,TRBJ1-3,TRBV30,NA,TGTGCCTGGAGTGTACACCAGACTGGAAACACCATATATTTT,CAWSVHQTGNTIYF
TRBD1,TRBJ2-2,TRBV2,few,TGTGCCAGCAGGGGACAGGCGTCGAACACCGGGGAGCTGTTTTTT,CASRGQASNTGELFF
TRBD1,TRBJ2-1,TRBV6-6,once,TGTGCCAGCAGATTGAACAGGGGTCTCTCCTACAATGAGCAGTTCTTC,CASRLNRGLSYNEQFF
TRBD2,TRBJ2-1,TRBV3-1/TRBV3-2,NA,TGTGCCAGCAGCCAAGAGAGCGGGAGTTTTTATGAGCAGTTCTTC,CASSQESGSFYEQFF
NA,TRBJ2-6,TRBV5-1,NA,TGCGCCAGCACCACTGTGGGGGGTTTCCGCTCTGGGGCCAACGTCCTGACTTTC,CASTTVGGFRSGANVLTF
TRBD1,TRBJ2-1,TRBV10-1,NA,TGCGCCAGCAGTCGACAGGGCACGAGGTATAACAATGAGCAGTTCTTC,CASSRQGTRYNNEQFF
TRBD1,TRBJ1-5,TRBV30,NA,TGTGCCTGGAGGGGACAGGGGGCAAATCAGCCCCAGCATTTT,CAWRGQGANQPQHF